This T cell receptor (beta chain) was recorded in a study of T cell responses to AZD1222 COVID-19 vaccine. The study, taken as a whole, reports: Once two AZD1222 doses were given, Spike-specific TCR breadth and depth went up. Only 6 or 7 AZD1222 recipients tested seropositive at baseline. The peak T cell response came first, and repertoires were sampled only after it. The donors showed a predominance of white British ancestry and of females, with possible underestimation of clonal diversity.

Libraries were prepared by immunoSEQ multiplex PCR; TCRdb keeps only in-frame clonotypes and omits some of them. The sample holds 200,000 or so clones, 85% to 90% seen once. The germline V gene encodes CDR1 SGHKS and CDR2 YYEKEE (reference sequence). CDR3 length: 16 residues. Trimming took 2 bases from V and 6 from J; bases not matched to a gene: 12. Turning to this clone: Antigen specificity is unknown.

The material sequenced was peripheral blood, taken on day 0 of AZD1222 vaccination. The receptor's source is an adult in good health. V gene TRBV5-5 combines with J gene TRBJ2-7, with 9 bases matching TRBD1. CDR3 residues: CASSFAVTGGPVEQYF. DNA for the CDR3: TGTGCCAGCAGCTTCGCAGTGACAGGGGGGCCCGTCGAGCAGTACTTC. Full variable domain (rest looked up from reference TRBV5-5 and TRBJ2-7): DAGVTQSPTHLIKTRGQQVTLRCSPISGHKSVSWYQQVLGQGPQFIFQYYEKEERGRGNFPDRFSARQFPNYSSELNVNALLLGDSALYLCASSFAVTGGPVEQYFGPGTRLTVT.